Sequencing of this TCR beta chain was carried out in a study of blood T cell repertoires in COVID-19. Study-level information: Acute and convalescent COVID-19 specimens originated in the United States, Italy and Spain.

In the original analysis: Using reference gene primer amplification, nucleated cell counts were estimated. TCRdb's table, derived via immunoSEQ multiplex PCR, lists solely in-frame clones and lacks some. V, J and clone size derive from that table, while D and trimming were established from the DNA sequence. The sample consists of under 250,000 clones, around three quarters of them appearing once. This CDR3 is built from 15 residues. Germline-derived CDR1 and CDR2 are KGHSH and LQKENI. Trimming cost V 4 bases and J 4 bases, with 14 bases left between them. The receptor comes from a woman aged 70-85 years with acute or convalescent COVID-19. The sequencing input was peripheral blood. The J gene is TRBJ2-1, the V gene TRBV18, with D perhaps TRBD1 (6 bases). CDR3 bases: TGTGCCAGCTCACGTCAGAGGGACACTTACAATGAGCAGTTCTTC. As protein: CASSRQRDTYNEQFF.